Listed here are 26 T cell receptor beta chains from one sample, sequenced in a study of T-cell reconstitution after alpha-beta-depleted transplantation in children. Using unique molecular identifiers, the investigators prepared the TCRbeta library. TCRdb redid the calling of the PCR reads with MiXCR, one entry per CDR3 protein. The sample holds a few hundred thousand distinct CDR3 sequences; 10% to 15% are singletons and the top ten take around 2.2%. The sample was PBMCs, mostly from graft donor cells, taken 360 days after TCRalphabeta/CD19-depleted stem cell transplant. The source is a male patient younger than 18 who had a stem cell transplant for acute myeloid leukemia, so the T cells may come from the graft donor.

The genes are TRBV7-8 and TRBJ2-3; D may be TRBD1 (5 bases). The V end lost 5 bases, the J end lost 2 bases, and 23 bases lay between the germline ends. The CDR3 is 18 amino acids. Germline-derived CDR1 and CDR2 are SGHVS and FQNEAQ. The CDR3 is CASSPLQWGATHTDTQYF. Written as DNA, the CDR3 is TGTGCCAGCAGCCCCCTCCAATGGGGCGCCACTCACACAGATACGCAGTATTTT. Complete variable domain (other parts from reference TRBV7-8 and TRBJ2-3): GAGVSQSPRYKVAKRGQDVALRCDPISGHVSLFWYQQALGQGPEFLTYFQNEAQLDKSGLPSDRFFAERPEGSVSTLKIQRTQQEDSAVYLCASSPLQWGATHTDTQYFGPGTRLTVL.

The J gene is TRBJ2-1, the V gene TRBV3-1, with 9 bases identical to TRBD2. This CDR3 has 15 amino acids. The V gene's germline CDR1 is LGHDT and CDR2 YNNKEL (reference sequence). V gave up 3 bases and J gave up 7 bases; unmatched junction bases: 7. CDR3 region: CASSHNGLARNEQFF. The CDR3 coding sequence is TGTGCCAGCAGCCATAACGGACTAGCGCGAAATGAGCAGTTCTTC.

The genes are TRBV20-1 and TRBJ2-2; D might be TRBD2 (5 bases). Trimming took 8 bases from V and 1 from J, leaving 23 bases between them. Per germline, CDR1 DFQATT and CDR2 SNEGSKA (reference sequence). The CDR3 extends over 17 amino acids. DNA for the CDR3: TGCAGTACCGCGGGCCTTCCCTGGGGTGAGAACACCGGGGAGCTGTTTTTT. It codes for CSTAGLPWGENTGELFF.

This clonotype was observed a handful of times. V is TRBV7-8 and J is TRBJ2-7; 9 bases map to TRBD1. The CDR3 contains 16 residues. The ends lost 5 bases at V and 4 bases at J; junction bases unmatched: 12. CDR1 is SGHVS and CDR2 is FQNEAQ in the germline V gene. CDR3 residues: CASSPTLGTGRYEQYF. The CDR3 DNA sequence: TGTGCCAGCAGCCCGACTCTGGGGACAGGGAGATACGAGCAGTACTTC.

The chain employs TRBV11-2 and TRBJ2-3, with TRBD2 identical over 16 bases. The CDR3 length is 19 residues. Germline CDR1 reads SGHAT; CDR2 reads FQNNGV. Trimming removed 5 bases from V and 3 bases from J; junction bases left unmatched: 11. CDR3 in amino acids: CASSPWGTSGRGATDTQYF. CDR3 bases: TGTGCCAGCAGCCCTTGGGGGACTAGCGGGAGGGGTGCTACAGATACGCAGTATTTT.

This clonotype was detected a few times. The rearrangement joins TRBV28 to TRBJ1-2; 8 bases match TRBD1. The V and J ends lost 6 bases and 2 bases, in that order; junction bases with no gene match: 8. CDR1 and CDR2 (germline): MDHEN, SYDVKM. There are 15 residues in the CDR3. The CDR3, as DNA: TGTGCCAGCAGGGAGACAGGGGTCGCAAACTATGGCTACACCTTC. This gives the protein CASRETGVANYGYTF.

This clonotype was found many times. The chain uses TRBV6-4 and TRBJ2-1, with D possibly TRBD1 on 6 matching bases. In germline, CDR1 is MRHNA, CDR2 SNTAGT. This CDR3 region has 15 residues. Trimming pared 6 bases from V and 4 bases from J, leaving 16 bases between. The CDR3 sequence: CASSHDRLSYNEQFF. Written as DNA, the CDR3 is TGTGCCAGCAGCCACGACAGGCTGTCTTACAATGAGCAGTTCTTC.

In its sample, this clonotype was seen many times. The junction departs from the called germline gene at one end, perhaps through a read error. This chain links TRBV7-2 with TRBJ2-7; 10 bases are a match to TRBD2. CDR3 size: 15 residues. Germline V gives CDR1 SGHTA, CDR2 FQGNSA. The CDR3 reads CASSLVPSGSYEQYF. The DNA for the CDR3 is TGCGCCAGCAGCTTGGTCCCTAGCGGGAGCTACGAGCAGTACTTC. The whole variable domain, remainder taken from reference TRBV7-2 and TRBJ2-7, is GAGVSQSPSNKVTEKGKDVELRCDPISGHTALYWYRQSLGQGLEFLIYFQGNSAPDKSGLPSDRFSAERTGGSVSTLTIQRTQQEDSAVYLCASSLVPSGSYEQYFGPGTRLTVT.

The gene calls are TRBV23-1 and TRBJ2-7, with unresolved D. TRBV23-1 is marked as an open reading frame, function uncertain. With 0 bases removed from V and 1 base from J, the gap between germline ends came to 10 bases. There are 15 residues in the CDR3. The CDR3 here is CASSQSRRRSYEQYF. As DNA, the CDR3 is TGCGCCAGCAGTCAATCCAGAAGGCGGTCCTACGAGCAGTACTTC.

This chain links TRBV6-1 with TRBJ2-7; D gene unclear. V dropped 5 bases and J dropped 3 bases, with 17 bases sitting between them. Per the germline V gene, CDR1 is MNHNS and CDR2 is SASEGT. The CDR3 loop spans 15 amino acids. CDR3 protein: CASSPPGPRLYEQYF. In nucleotides, the CDR3 is TGTGCCAGCAGTCCCCCCGGACCCCGGCTCTACGAGCAGTACTTC.

This clonotype was detected only a few times. The chain links TRBV12-3 or TRBV12-4 to TRBJ2-7, with 8 bases matching TRBD1. This CDR3 is 15 amino acids long. V was clipped by 3 bases and J by 2 bases; unmatched bases: 6. The CDR3 protein is CASSFGDRIPYEQYF. The CDR3 DNA follows: TGTGCCAGCAGTTTTGGGGACAGGATCCCCTACGAGCAGTACTTC.

The chain couples TRBV6-1 to TRBJ2-7; the match to TRBD1 covers 11 bases. This CDR3 contains 15 residues. V was pared by 6 bases and J by 5 bases, with 9 bases of the junction left unmatched. Germline V gene sequence: CDR1 MNHNS, CDR2 SASEGT. The CDR3 nucleotides are TGTGCCAGCAGCATTACCGGGACAGGGGGAAACGAGCAGTACTTC. Amino acid sequence: CASSITGTGGNEQYF.

The table lists this clonotype with a count of one. The rearrangement joins TRBV19 to TRBJ1-1; D possibly corresponds to TRBD1 (5 bases). Germline-derived CDR1 and CDR2 are LNHDA and SQIVND (reference sequence). CDR3 size: 13 residues. Trimming pared 8 bases from V and 0 bases from J, leaving 10 bases between. CDR3 bases: TGTGCCAGTCGAGGGACGCTGAACACTGAAGCTTTCTTT. This encodes CASRGTLNTEAFF.

This sequence joins TRBV7-9 and TRBJ2-7, with 9 bases fitting TRBD2. Germline V gene lookup returns CDR1 SEHNR and CDR2 FQNEAQ (reference sequence). The ends lost 5 bases at V and 0 bases at J; junction bases unmatched: 11. The CDR3 contains 17 residues. The CDR3 sequence: CASSRQMASGASYEQYF. DNA for the CDR3: TGTGCCAGCAGCCGCCAGATGGCTAGCGGGGCCTCCTACGAGCAGTACTTC. Filled out from reference TRBV7-9 and TRBJ2-7, the complete variable domain reads DTGVSQNPRHKITKRGQNVTFRCDPISEHNRLYWYRQTLGQGPEFLTYFQNEAQLEKSRLLSDRFSAERPKGSFSTLEIQRTEQGDSAMYLCASSRQMASGASYEQYFGPGTRLTVT.

This clonotype was detected only a few times. The J gene is TRBJ2-2, the V gene TRBV28, with D unclear. The CDR3 consists of 12 residues. Germline CDR1 reads MDHEN; CDR2 reads SYDVKM. V lost 1 base and J 7 bases, leaving 4 bases between the germline ends. The CDR3 is CASSLYIGELFF. CDR3 bases: TGTGCCAGCAGTTTATATATCGGGGAGCTGTTTTTT.

J is TRBJ2-5 and V is TRBV18; D call uncertain. CDR3 length: 13 residues. Deletions cut 4 bases from V and 4 bases from J, with 10 bases between. Germline CDR1 and CDR2: KGHSH and LQKENI. CDR3 region: CASSLFRRETQYF. The CDR3 DNA sequence: TGTGCCAGCTCACTTTTCCGTAGAGAGACCCAGTACTTC.

This clonotype was seen a few times. The rearrangement links TRBV27 to TRBJ2-7; no clear D gene. The V end was cut by 5 bases, the J end by 2 bases, with 10 bases between. Germline loops: CDR1 MNHEY, CDR2 SMNVEV (reference sequence). CDR3 size: 13 residues. For the CDR3, the DNA is TGTGCCAGCAGTCACGGGCACCCCTACGAGCAGTACTTC. Its translation: CASSHGHPYEQYF.

The V call is TRBV7-3, the J call TRBJ2-1; D is ambiguous. This CDR3 contains 15 residues. The germline V gene encodes CDR1 SGHTA and CDR2 FQGTGA. Trimming took 5 bases from V and 5 from J, leaving 16 bases between them. CDR3 loop: CASSPLVAYDNEQFF. CDR3 nucleotides: TGTGCCAGCAGCCCCCTGGTAGCCTACGACAATGAGCAGTTCTTC. Supplemented by reference TRBV7-3 and TRBJ2-1, the full variable domain reads GAGVSQTPSNKVTEKGKYVELRCDPISGHTALYWYRQSLGQGPEFLIYFQGTGAADDSGLPNDRFFAVRPEGSVSTLKIQRTERGDSAVYLCASSPLVAYDNEQFFGPGTRLTVL.

This clonotype came up many times. The chain combines TRBV9 with TRBJ2-7; tentatively, D is TRBD2 (5 bases). This CDR3 comprises 15 residues. Trimming shortened V by 0 bases and J by 3 bases, and 13 bases separated the two germline ends. The germline V gene has CDR1 SGDLS and CDR2 YYNGEE. The CDR3 loop is CASSVGLAESYEQYF. Here the CDR3 DNA reads TGTGCCAGCAGCGTAGGGCTAGCAGAGAGCTACGAGCAGTACTTC.

The chain carries TRBV6-5 and TRBJ2-2; no clear D gene. CDR1 MNHEY and CDR2 SVGAGI come from the germline V gene. The CDR3 has 12 residues. V lost 5 bases and J lost 8, with 9 bases in between. As DNA, the CDR3 is TGTGCCAGCAGTCATAAGAGAGGGGAGCTGTTTTTT. This codes for CASSHKRGELFF.

In this sample, this clonotype turned up many times. The V and J genes are TRBV3-1 and TRBJ2-7, with a tentative D call TRBD2 (5 bases). The germline V gene encodes CDR1 LGHDT and CDR2 YNNKEL (reference sequence). The CDR3 consists of 14 residues. Trimming cost V 1 base and J 2 bases, with 9 bases left between them. The CDR3 protein is CASSQGLTTYEQYF. DNA of the CDR3: TGTGCCAGCAGCCAAGGGCTGACTACCTACGAGCAGTACTTC.

This clonotype was recorded many times. CDR3 in amino acids: CASRTDPGLRGTNEQYF. The DNA for the CDR3 is TGTGCCAGCAGGACAGATCCAGGTCTCAGAGGGACTAACGAGCAGTACTTC. V usage is TRBV28 and J usage is TRBJ2-7, with 7 bases identical to TRBD2. J was trimmed by 5 bases and V by 6 bases; bases with no gene match: 19. CDR3 length: 17 amino acids. The V gene's germline CDR1 is MDHEN and CDR2 SYDVKM.

A few counts support this clonotype. V is TRBV24-1 and J is TRBJ1-4; TRBD1 agrees at 8 bases. Germline CDR1 and CDR2: KGHDR and SFDVKD. The CDR3 length is 15 residues. The V gene end was trimmed by 3 bases and the J gene end by 6 bases; junction bases not matched to a gene: 5. CDR3 loop: CATSDAGGLHEKLFF. As DNA, the CDR3 is TGTGCCACCAGTGATGCAGGGGGCCTTCATGAAAAACTGTTTTTT.

This clonotype was counted ten times or more. This chain joins TRBV28 and TRBJ2-4; D tentatively reads TRBD1 or TRBD2 (6 bases each). CDR1 is MDHEN, CDR2 SYDVKM, per germline. Trimming shortened V by 1 base and J by 3 bases, and 13 bases separated the two germline ends. This CDR3 has 16 residues. CDR3 sequence: CASSLLGGLGKNIQYF. CDR3 nucleotide sequence: TGTGCCAGCAGTTTATTAGGGGGGCTGGGCAAAAACATTCAGTACTTC. The complete variable domain, with remaining parts taken from reference TRBV28 and TRBJ2-4, reads DVKVTQSSRYLVKRTGEKVFLECVQDMDHENMFWYRQDPGLGLRLIYFSYDVKMKEKGDIPEGYSVSREKKERFSLILESASTNQTSMYLCASSLLGGLGKNIQYFGAGTRLSVL.

This clonotype showed up many times. The chain's CDR3 is CASSRGTEIYEQYF. DNA of the CDR3: TGCGCCAGCAGCCGCGGGACAGAGATCTACGAGCAGTACTTC. The chain links TRBV4-3 to TRBJ2-7; D may be TRBD1 (7 bases). The V gene lost 4 bases and the J gene lost 3 bases, with 13 bases spanning the gap. This CDR3 is built from 14 residues. Germline-derived CDR1 and CDR2 are LGHNA and YSLEER.

This chain connects TRBV6-2 or TRBV6-3 to TRBJ1-5; D remains unclear. V was trimmed by 10 bases and J by 2 bases, leaving 18 bases between them. The CDR3 totals 15 residues. Germline V gene data show CDR1 as MNHEY and CDR2 as SVGEGT. The CDR3 bases are TGTGCCACCAAAGGGCCATGGGGAGGCAATCAGCCCCAGCATTTT. Amino acid sequence: CATKGPWGGNQPQHF.